This TCR beta chain is drawn from a study of identical twins (dated by TCRdb to 2016 to 2017). The study in broad terms: The study deep-sequenced TCR alpha and beta repertoires from monozygotic twins, unrelated adults of various ages and cord blood to test whether fetal clonotypes persist. To rule out contamination, replicate twin experiments were performed at different times with different library preparation protocols.

All donors were healthy Caucasians. The twin cohort comprised three pairs of female monozygotic twins, all aged about 18 to 30 years. CD4+ and CD8+ T cell populations were isolated with positive isolation kits from Invitrogen. Libraries were made using 5' RACE. Sequencing relied on an Illumina HiSeq 2000. Template switching added a universal primer binding site, and the final cDNA carried a unique molecular identifier that allowed TCR cDNA molecules to be counted accurately. Specific primers in the conserved constant-segment region were used to synthesize first-strand cDNA for TCR alpha and beta chains. To control for contamination, every cDNA library carried two barcodes: a SMART-Mk sample barcode plus Illumina barcodes. TruSeq adapter sequences, together with Illumina sample barcodes, were added in two successive PCR steps. TCR alpha and beta cDNA libraries were sequenced on the Illumina HiSeq platform with custom primers. From the authors' description of their analysis: MiGEC processed the raw reads to extract unique molecular identifiers, while MiXCR was used to determine the CDR3 positions. For each individual, recombination models were inferred using an EM algorithm with the repgenHMM and IGoR tools. Shared clonotype analysis was performed with the tcR package in R, normalizing sharing by the product of cloneset sizes. To study raw recombination free of thymic and clonal selection effects, out-of-frame nonproductive sequences were analyzed. TCRdb cleaned the public reads at Q25 with fastp, built clones with MiXCR and kept in-frame beta chains. Every entry covers one CDR3 protein and lists the most common genes and DNA from its rows. The V and J calls and clone size come from TCRdb's table, not from the authors' own analysis. The table for this sample lists a few hundred thousand distinct CDR3 sequences; around 8.3% of them were counted only once. The leading ten clones occupy approximately 3% of the sample.

The paper as a whole reports these results and caveats: In beta out-of-frame sequences, excess twin sharing was weaker, because having fewer shared sequences lowered the signal-to-noise ratio. Because the same donors could not be followed over many years, the conclusions relied on cross-sectional statistical analysis. In monozygotic twins, out-of-frame TCR alpha sharing was systematically underestimated by recombination models, although the models agreed with sharing between unrelated individuals. Fewer insertions were carried by abundant cord blood beta clonotypes; a weaker similar trend was observed in young adult naive repertoires, while no such trend was observed in memory repertoires. Out-of-frame TCR alpha sequences shared between twins showed an excess of low generation-probability sequences compared with coincidental sharing between unrelated individuals. Zero-insertion analyses could be partly confounded by invariant T cells such as MAIT and iNKT, although diverse VJ usage argued against such confounding for most clonotypes.

The trim is 2 bases for V and 0 bases for J, with a gap of 16 bases between the germline ends. From the germline V gene, CDR1 is SGHTA and CDR2 is FQGNSA. Inclusive of the bounding cysteine and phenylalanine, the CDR3 is 17 residues long. Only the CDR3 DNA is retained, 51 bases long and in frame from the first base. This clonotype was counted between two and nine times. The clone's antigen remains unknown. Nothing much larger sits one base from this clone, and base qualities are not available. The same data also contributed to another study, on yellow fever vaccine responses in identical twins. The second study's paper adds: The authors reported that the T cell response to vaccination in identical twins appeared partly convergent and partly personalized. In the study, vaccine-responding T cell clones were precisely tracked in identical twins.

This clonotype was obtained from a woman aged 18-29 years in good health. The chain joins TRBV7-2 to TRBJ1-1; too little of a D gene remains to name it. The sample consisted of CD8+ T cells sorted from blood. The encoded CDR3 is CASSLLDGQSMNTEAFF. Read as DNA, the sequence is TGTGCCAGCAGCTTACTTGACGGGCAATCTATGAACACTGAAGCTTTCTTT.